A selection of T cell receptor beta chains follows, all from one sample in a study of blood T cell repertoires in COVID-19. Using immunoSEQ multiplex PCR, the repertoire was profiled, and TCRdb retains in-frame clones only, with some absent. The top ten hold 6.8% of the sample, which has 90,000 to 120,000 clones, approximately 89% seen once. Sequencing was carried out using peripheral blood. The receptors shown here come from a man aged 45-65 years with active or convalescent COVID-19. CDR3s leave out the opening cysteine and the closing phenylalanine or tryptophan.

v_gene	j_gene	CDR3aa
TRBV18	TRBJ1-4	ASSPRTEEKLF
TRBV7-6	TRBJ2-7	ASSSFLTSGTYEQY
TRBV5-5	TRBJ1-6	ASSLAGGTLNSNSPLH
TRBV10-3	TRBJ1-4	AISDPTGNEKLF
TRBV3-1/TRBV3-2	TRBJ1-4	ASSQVVTGGEKLF
TRBV19	TRBJ2-7	ASSSPQRGRSDEQY
TRBV6-6	TRBJ1-3	ASSYSPGQGGNTIY
TRBV11-2	TRBJ2-7	ASKGGWGQWPYEQY
TRBV3-1/TRBV3-2	TRBJ1-3	ASSPGQGQY
TRBV6-5	TRBJ2-7	ASRLAGAGDEQY
TRBV11-3	TRBJ2-7	ASSFSGTGGVYEQY
TRBV13	TRBJ2-1	ASSCAIGDSYNEQF
TRBV7-9	TRBJ2-4	ASSPAGVAKNIQY
TRBV6-5	TRBJ2-7	ASSWRGGEQY
TRBV4-1	TRBJ1-1	ASSTPGTLNTEAF
TRBV28	TRBJ2-7	ASSGRGYEQY
TRBV5-6	TRBJ2-1	ASSFGAGVYNEQF
TRBV19	TRBJ1-5	ASSMTSSNQPQH
TRBV25-1	TRBJ2-5	ASSDRVQETQY
TRBV3-1/TRBV3-2	TRBJ2-6	ASSPEGQYSLYGANVLT
TRBV30	TRBJ2-1	AWGGGLAGGQIYNEQF
TRBV28	TRBJ1-4	ASSLRGEKLF